Described below is a single T cell receptor beta chain sequence and its context. Original handling: Counts of nucleated cells, estimated from reference gene primer amplification, were obtained. Method: immunoSEQ multiplex PCR; TCRdb's copy keeps in-frame clones and lacks some. The V and J calls and the clone size are those of that table, but D and trimming were determined from the DNA. Of some 200,000 clones listed, around 87% are singletons. This sample was included in a study of blood T cell repertoires in COVID-19. Study in general: Both acute and convalescent COVID-19 samples were obtained from the United States, Italy and Spain. T cells, B-cell-depleted T cells, or PBMCs supplied cDNA or gDNA.

Sequenced input: peripheral blood. The TCR sequence derives from a woman older than 75 in a cohort sampled during active or convalescent COVID-19.

The CDR3 DNA follows: TGCGCCAGCAGCTTGGGCAGGGCGGAGGAAAAACTGTTTTTT. Translating it yields CASSLGRAEEKLFF. The rearrangement uses TRBV5-1 and TRBJ1-4; maybe TRBD1 (5 bases). In germline, CDR1 is SGHRS, CDR2 YFSETQ. The CDR3 totals 14 residues. The V and J ends lost 0 bases and 8 bases respectively, with 11 bases between them.